What follows describes a single TCR beta chain. Its specificity is not known. The PCR was carried out with 60 Vbeta primers and 13 Jbeta primers. Using immunoSEQ multiplex PCR, the repertoire was profiled, and TCRdb retains in-frame clones only, with some absent. The sample consists of some 200,000 clones, roughly 80% of them appearing once. These data are taken from a study of cytomegalovirus exposure and HLA in healthy donors. Whole-study results and caveats: Previously analyzed data showed that most TCR beta V segments were productive at a frequency of about 87% or about 30%. Beyond CMV serostatus, there was no information to go on about immune exposure.

The CDR3 loop spans 16 amino acids. V was clipped by 3 bases and J by 1 base, with 15 bases between them. Looked up from germline, CDR1 is SNHLY and CDR2 is FYNNEI. Although they were nominally healthy when sampled, donors likely had unrecorded immune exposures. This receptor was obtained from a girl aged 10-17 years in good health and CMV-seronegative. Specimen: PBMCs. The rearrangement links TRBV2 to TRBJ2-5, with D possibly matching TRBD2 (5 bases). CDR3 sequence (DNA): TGTGCCAGCAGTGACCAAGGGAGTTTGGTCCAAGAGACCCAGTACTTC. The encoded protein is CASSDQGSLVQETQYF.